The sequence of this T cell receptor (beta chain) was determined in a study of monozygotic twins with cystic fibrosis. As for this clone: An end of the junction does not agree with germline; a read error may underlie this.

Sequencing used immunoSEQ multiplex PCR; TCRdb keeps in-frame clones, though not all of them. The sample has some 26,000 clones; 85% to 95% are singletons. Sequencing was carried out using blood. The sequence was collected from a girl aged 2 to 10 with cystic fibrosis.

The DNA for the CDR3 is TGTGCCAGCAGTGAGTCCATTCCTGGGAACACCATATATTTT. Protein sequence: CASSESIPGNTIYF. This chain joins TRBV6-1 and TRBJ1-3; unclear D gene. CDR1 MNHNS and CDR2 SASEGT come from the germline V gene. The CDR3 length is 14 residues.